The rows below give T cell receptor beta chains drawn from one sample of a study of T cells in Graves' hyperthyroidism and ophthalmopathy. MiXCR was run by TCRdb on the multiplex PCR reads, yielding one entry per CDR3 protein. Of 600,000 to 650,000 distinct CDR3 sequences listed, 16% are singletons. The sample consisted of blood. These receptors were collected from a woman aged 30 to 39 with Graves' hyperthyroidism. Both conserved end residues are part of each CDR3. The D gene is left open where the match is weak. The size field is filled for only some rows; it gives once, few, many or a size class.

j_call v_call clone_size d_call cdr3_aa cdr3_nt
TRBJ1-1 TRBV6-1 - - CASSEAARGAAFF TGTGCCAGCAGTGAAGCTGCACGGGGGGCAGCTTTCTTT
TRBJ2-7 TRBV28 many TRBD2 CASRGSGRGYEQYF TGTGCCAGCAGGGGTAGCGGGAGAGGCTACGAGCAGTACTTC
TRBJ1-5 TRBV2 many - CASSKEEAQPQHF TGTGCCAGCAGTAAGGAGGAGGCTCAGCCCCAGCATTTT
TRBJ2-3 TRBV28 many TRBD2 CASSFPTLAGDNSDTQYF TGTGCCAGCAGTTTCCCAACACTAGCGGGAGATAATTCGGATACGCAGTATTTT
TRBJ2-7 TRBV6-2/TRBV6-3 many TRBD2 CASRITGLGFYEQYF TGTGCCAGCAGGATCACGGGACTAGGGTTCTACGAGCAGTACTTC
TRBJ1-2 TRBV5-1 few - CASSLEAGSDGYTF TGCGCCAGCAGCTTGGAGGCAGGGTCGGATGGCTACACCTTC
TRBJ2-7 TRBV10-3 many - CAISEGQASYEQYF TGTGCCATCAGTGAGGGCCAGGCCTCCTACGAGCAGTACTTC
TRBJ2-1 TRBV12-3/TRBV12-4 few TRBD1 CAIQRTGAAYNERFF TGTGCCATCCAAAGAACAGGGGCCGCCTACAATGAGCGGTTCTTC
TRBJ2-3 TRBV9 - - CASSVGGHTTDTQYF TGTGCCAGCAGCGTAGGGGGACACACCACAGATACGCAGTATTTT
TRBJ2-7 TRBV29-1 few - CSVEDRPYEQYF TGCAGCGTTGAAGATCGGCCCTACGAGCAGTACTTC
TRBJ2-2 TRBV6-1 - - CASSDLLRAVAGELFF TGTGCCAGCAGTGATTTGCTGCGGGCCGTCGCCGGGGAGCTGTTTTTT
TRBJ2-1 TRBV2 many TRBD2 CASSAGLAGGPQFF TGTGCCAGCAGCGCGGGACTAGCGGGAGGGCCGCAGTTCTTC
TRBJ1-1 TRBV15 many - CATSRRDVNTEAFF TGTGCCACCAGCAGAAGGGATGTGAACACTGAAGCTTTCTTT
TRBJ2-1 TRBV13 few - CASSLSDAPDEQFF TGTGCCAGCAGCTTATCAGACGCTCCGGATGAGCAGTTCTTC
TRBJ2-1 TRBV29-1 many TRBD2 CSVDDWTSGSPTLDEQFF TGCAGCGTTGATGACTGGACTAGCGGGAGCCCCACCTTGGATGAGCAGTTCTTC
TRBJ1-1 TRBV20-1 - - CSTSTTGSTEAFF TGCAGTACCTCGACAACAGGCAGCACTGAAGCTTTCTTT
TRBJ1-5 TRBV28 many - CASRGQINQPQHF TGTGCCAGCAGAGGACAAATAAATCAGCCCCAGCATTTT
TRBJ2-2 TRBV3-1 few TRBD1 CASSQDTGDGELFF TGTGCCAGCAGCCAAGACACAGGGGACGGGGAGCTGTTTTTT
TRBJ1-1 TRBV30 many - CAWSSYGEAFF TGTGCCTGGAGTTCGTATGGGGAAGCTTTCTTT
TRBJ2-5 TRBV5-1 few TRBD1 CASSSGQGWKETQYF TGCGCCAGCAGCTCGGGACAGGGATGGAAAGAGACCCAGTACTTC
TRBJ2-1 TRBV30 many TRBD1 CAWREQGPPRFF TGTGCCTGGAGAGAACAGGGGCCCCCTCGGTTCTTC
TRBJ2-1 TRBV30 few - CAWTLLGQPRDEQFF TGTGCCTGGACCCTCCTGGGACAACCGAGAGATGAGCAGTTCTTC
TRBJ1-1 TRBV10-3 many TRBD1 CATKDRAMNTEAFF TGTGCCACGAAGGACAGGGCTATGAACACTGAAGCTTTCTTT
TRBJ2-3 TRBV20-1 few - CSASGQGGGTDTQYF TGCAGTGCTAGTGGTCAGGGAGGTGGGACAGATACGCAGTATTTT
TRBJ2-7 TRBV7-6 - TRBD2 CASSVEALAGGEQYF TGTGCCAGCAGCGTGGAAGCTTTAGCGGGAGGGGAGCAGTACTTC
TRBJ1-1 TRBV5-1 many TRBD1 CASSLWTGLNTEAFF TGCGCCAGCAGCCTATGGACAGGGCTGAACACTGAAGCTTTCTTT
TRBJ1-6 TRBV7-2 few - CASSFDWNSPLHF TGTGCCAGCAGCTTCGACTGGAATTCACCCCTCCACTTT
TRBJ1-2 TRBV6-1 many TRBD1 CASRLGQGYGYTF TGTGCCAGCAGACTCGGACAGGGGTATGGCTACACCTTC
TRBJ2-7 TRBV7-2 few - CASSLGTEDYEQYF TGTGCCAGCAGCTTAGGGACCGAGGATTACGAGCAGTACTTC
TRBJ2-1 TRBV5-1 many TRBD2 CASSLSRLAEKDEQFF TGCGCCAGCAGCTTGTCCCGACTAGCGGAAAAGGATGAGCAGTTCTTC
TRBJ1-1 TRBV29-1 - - CSVAKGSPNTEAFF TGCAGCGTTGCCAAGGGGTCCCCGAACACTGAAGCTTTCTTT
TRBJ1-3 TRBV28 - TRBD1 CASSFTGAPRVGNTIYF TGTGCCAGCAGTTTCACAGGGGCCCCGAGAGTCGGAAACACCATATATTTT
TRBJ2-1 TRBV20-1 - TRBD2 CSARPSGTYNEQFF TGCAGTGCTAGACCTAGCGGAACCTACAATGAGCAGTTCTTC
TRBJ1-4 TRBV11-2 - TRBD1 CASSLVGTGGEKLFF TGTGCCAGCAGCTTAGTGGGGACAGGGGGTGAAAAACTGTTTTTT
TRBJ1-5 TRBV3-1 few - CASSQRGSNQPQHF TGTGCCAGCAGCCAGAGGGGTAGCAATCAGCCCCAGCATTTT